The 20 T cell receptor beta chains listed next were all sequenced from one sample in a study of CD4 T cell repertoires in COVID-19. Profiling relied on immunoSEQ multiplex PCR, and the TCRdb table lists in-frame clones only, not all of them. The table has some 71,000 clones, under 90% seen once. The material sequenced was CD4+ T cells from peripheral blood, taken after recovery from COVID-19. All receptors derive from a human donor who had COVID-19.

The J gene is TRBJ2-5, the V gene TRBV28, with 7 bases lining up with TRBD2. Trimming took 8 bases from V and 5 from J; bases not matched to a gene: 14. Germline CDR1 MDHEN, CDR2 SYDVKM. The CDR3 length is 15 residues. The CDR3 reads CASPPPREGRETQYF. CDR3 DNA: TGTGCCAGCCCGCCCCCTAGGGAGGGCCGGGAGACCCAGTACTTC.

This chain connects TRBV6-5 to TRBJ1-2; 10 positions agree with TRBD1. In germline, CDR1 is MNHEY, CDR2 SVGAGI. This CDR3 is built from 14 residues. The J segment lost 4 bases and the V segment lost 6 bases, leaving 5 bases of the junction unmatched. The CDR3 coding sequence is TGTGCCAGCAGCTCGGGACAGGGGACCTATGGCTACACCTTC. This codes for CASSSGQGTYGYTF.

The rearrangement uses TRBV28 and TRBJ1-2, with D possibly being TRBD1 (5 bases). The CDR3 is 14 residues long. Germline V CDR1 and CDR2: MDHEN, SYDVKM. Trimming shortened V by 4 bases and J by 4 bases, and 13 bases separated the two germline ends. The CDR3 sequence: CASSSGRGVYGYTF. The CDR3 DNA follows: TGTGCCAGCAGTTCGGGCCGGGGGGTCTATGGCTACACCTTC.

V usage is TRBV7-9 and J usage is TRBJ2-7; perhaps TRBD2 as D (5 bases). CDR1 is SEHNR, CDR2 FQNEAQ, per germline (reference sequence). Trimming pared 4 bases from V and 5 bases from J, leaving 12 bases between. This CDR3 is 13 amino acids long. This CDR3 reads CASSSQTGNEQYF. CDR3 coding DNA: TGTGCCAGCAGCTCTCAGACCGGGAACGAGCAGTACTTC. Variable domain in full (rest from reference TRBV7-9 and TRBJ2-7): DTGVSQNPRHKITKRGQNVTFRCDPISEHNRLYWYRQTLGQGPEFLTYFQNEAQLEKSRLLSDRFSAERPKGSFSTLEIQRTEQGDSAMYLCASSSQTGNEQYFGPGTRLTVT.

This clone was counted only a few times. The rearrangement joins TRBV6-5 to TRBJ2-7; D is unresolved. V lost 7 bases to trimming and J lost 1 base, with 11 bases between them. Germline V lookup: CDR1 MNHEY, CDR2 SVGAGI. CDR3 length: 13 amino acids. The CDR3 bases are TGTGCCAGCATAAATTTGGGTTCCTACGAGCAGTACTTC. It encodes CASINLGSYEQYF.

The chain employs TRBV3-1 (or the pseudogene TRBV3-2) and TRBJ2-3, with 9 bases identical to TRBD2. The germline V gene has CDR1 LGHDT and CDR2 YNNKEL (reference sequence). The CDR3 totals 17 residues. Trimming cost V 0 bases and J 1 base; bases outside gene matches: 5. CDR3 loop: CASSQDYGGGGTDTQYF. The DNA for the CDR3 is TGTGCCAGCAGCCAAGATTATGGCGGGGGGGGCACAGATACGCAGTATTTT.

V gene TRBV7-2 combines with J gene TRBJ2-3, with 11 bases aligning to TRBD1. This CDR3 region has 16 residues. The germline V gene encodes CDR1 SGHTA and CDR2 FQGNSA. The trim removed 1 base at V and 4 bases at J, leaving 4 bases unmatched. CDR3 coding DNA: TGTGCCAGCAGCTTAGTGGGGACAGGGGGTTCAGATACGCAGTATTTT. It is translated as CASSLVGTGGSDTQYF.

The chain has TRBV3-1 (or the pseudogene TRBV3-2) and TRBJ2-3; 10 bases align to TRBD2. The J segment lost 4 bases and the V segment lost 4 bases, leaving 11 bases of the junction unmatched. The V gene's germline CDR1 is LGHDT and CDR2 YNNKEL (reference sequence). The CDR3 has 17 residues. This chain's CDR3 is CASSLSRRLAGADTQYF. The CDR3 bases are TGTGCCAGCAGCCTATCAAGGAGGCTAGCGGGAGCAGATACGCAGTATTTT.

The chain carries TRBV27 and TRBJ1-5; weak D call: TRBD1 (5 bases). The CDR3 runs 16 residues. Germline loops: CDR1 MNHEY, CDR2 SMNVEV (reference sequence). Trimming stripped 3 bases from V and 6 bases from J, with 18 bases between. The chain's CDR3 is CASSFDPSRAGQPQHF. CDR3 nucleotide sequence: TGTGCCAGCAGTTTTGACCCCTCCAGGGCGGGTCAGCCCCAGCATTTT.

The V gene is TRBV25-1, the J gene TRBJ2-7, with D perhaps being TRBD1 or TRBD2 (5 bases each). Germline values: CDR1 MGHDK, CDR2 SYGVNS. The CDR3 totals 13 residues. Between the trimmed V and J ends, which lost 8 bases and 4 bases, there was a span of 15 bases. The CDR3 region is CASGLGGGYEQYF. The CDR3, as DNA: TGTGCCAGCGGGCTAGGTGGGGGTTACGAGCAGTACTTC.

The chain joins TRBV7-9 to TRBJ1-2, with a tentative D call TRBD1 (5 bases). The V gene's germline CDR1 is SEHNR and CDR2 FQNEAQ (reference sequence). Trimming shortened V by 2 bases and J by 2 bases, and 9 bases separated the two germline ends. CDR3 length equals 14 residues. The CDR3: CASSLLAGNYGYTF. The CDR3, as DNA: TGTGCCAGCAGCTTATTGGCAGGGAACTATGGCTACACCTTC.

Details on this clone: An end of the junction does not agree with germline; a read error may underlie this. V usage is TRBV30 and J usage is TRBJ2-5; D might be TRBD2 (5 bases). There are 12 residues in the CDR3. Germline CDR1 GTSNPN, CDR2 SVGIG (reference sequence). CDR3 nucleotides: TGTGCCTGGAGTGAAAGCGGCTTTACATTCCACTTC. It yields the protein CAWSESGFTFHF.

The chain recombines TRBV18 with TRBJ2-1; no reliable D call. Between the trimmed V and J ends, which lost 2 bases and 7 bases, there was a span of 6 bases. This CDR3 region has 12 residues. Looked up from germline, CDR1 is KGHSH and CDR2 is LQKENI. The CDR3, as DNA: TGTGCCAGCTCACCAAGTGGGAATGAGCAGTTCTTC. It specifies CASSPSGNEQFF.

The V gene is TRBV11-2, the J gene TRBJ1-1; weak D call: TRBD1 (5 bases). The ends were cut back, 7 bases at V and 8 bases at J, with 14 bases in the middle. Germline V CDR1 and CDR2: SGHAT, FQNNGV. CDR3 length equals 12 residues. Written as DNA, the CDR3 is TGTGCCAGCATCCCATGGGGGGGAGAAGCTTTCTTT. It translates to CASIPWGGEAFF. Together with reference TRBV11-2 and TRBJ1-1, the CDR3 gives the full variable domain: EAGVAQSPRYKIIEKRQSVAFWCNPISGHATLYWYQQILGQGPKLLIQFQNNGVVDDSQLPKDRFSAERLKGVDSTLKIQPAKLEDSAVYLCASIPWGGEAFFGQGTRLTVV.

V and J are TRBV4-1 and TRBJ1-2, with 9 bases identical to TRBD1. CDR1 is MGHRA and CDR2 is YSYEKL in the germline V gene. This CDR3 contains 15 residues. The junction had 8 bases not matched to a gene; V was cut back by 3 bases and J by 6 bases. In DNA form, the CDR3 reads TGCGCCAGCAGCCAGGCAGCGGGACAGGGTCATGGCTACACCTTC. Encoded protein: CASSQAAGQGHGYTF.

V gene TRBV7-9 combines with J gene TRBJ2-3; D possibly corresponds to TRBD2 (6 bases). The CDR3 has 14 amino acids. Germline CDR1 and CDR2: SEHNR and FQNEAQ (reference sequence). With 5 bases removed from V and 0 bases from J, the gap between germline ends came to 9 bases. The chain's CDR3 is CASSGGYSTDTQYF. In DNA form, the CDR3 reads TGTGCCAGCAGCGGGGGGTATAGCACAGATACGCAGTATTTT.

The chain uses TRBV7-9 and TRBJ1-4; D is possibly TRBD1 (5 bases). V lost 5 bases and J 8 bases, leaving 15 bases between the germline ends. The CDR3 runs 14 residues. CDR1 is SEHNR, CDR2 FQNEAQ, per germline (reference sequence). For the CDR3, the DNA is TGTGCCAGCAGCCAAGACGGGGCCAGCGAAAAACTGTTTTTT. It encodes CASSQDGASEKLFF.

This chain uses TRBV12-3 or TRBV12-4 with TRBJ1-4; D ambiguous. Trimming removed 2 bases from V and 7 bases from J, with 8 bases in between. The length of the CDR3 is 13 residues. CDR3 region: CASSLKEGEKLFF. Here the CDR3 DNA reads TGTGCCAGCAGTTTAAAAGAGGGTGAAAAACTGTTTTTT.

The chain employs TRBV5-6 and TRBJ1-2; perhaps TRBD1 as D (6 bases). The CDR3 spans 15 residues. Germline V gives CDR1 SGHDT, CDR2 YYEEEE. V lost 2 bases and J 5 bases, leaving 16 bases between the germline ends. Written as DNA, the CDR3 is TGTGCCAGCAGCTTAGGAGGACAGCCTATTTATGGCTACACCTTC. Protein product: CASSLGGQPIYGYTF.

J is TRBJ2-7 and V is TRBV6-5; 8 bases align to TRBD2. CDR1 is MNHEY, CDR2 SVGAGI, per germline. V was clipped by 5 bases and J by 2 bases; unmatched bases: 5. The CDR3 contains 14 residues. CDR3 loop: CASSLTSAPYEQYF. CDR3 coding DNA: TGTGCCAGCAGTCTGACTAGCGCACCCTACGAGCAGTACTTC.